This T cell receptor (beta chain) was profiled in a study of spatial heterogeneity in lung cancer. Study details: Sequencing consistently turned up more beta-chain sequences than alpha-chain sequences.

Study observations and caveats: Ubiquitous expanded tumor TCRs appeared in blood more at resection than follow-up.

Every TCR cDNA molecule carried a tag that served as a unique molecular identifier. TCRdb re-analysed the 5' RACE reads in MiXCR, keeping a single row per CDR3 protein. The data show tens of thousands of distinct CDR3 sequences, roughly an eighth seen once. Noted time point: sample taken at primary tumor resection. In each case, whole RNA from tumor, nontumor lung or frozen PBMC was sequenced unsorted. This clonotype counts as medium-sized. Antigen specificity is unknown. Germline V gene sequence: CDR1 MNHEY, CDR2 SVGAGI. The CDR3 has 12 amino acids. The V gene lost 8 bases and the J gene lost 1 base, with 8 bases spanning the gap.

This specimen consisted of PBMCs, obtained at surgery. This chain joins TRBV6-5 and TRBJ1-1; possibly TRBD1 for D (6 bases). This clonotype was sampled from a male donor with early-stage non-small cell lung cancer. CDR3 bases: TGTGCCAGCCTGACAGGGAACACTGAAGCTTTCTTT. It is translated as CASLTGNTEAFF.